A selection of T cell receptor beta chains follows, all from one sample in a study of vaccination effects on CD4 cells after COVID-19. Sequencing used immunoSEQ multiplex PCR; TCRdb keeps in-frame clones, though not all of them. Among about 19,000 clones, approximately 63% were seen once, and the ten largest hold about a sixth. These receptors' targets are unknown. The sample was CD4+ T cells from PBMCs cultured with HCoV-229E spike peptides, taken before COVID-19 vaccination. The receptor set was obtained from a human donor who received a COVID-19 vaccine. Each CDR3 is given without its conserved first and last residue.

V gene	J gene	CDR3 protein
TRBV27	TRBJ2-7	ASSLSQAAGGEQY
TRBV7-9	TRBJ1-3	ASTRTGEYSGNTIY
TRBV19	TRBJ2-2	ASRERWGANTGELF
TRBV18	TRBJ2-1	ASSPQASYNEQF
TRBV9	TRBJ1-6	ASSTRQGRGSPLH
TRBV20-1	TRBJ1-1	SARDSPEAF
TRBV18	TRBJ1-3	ASSPQGYDTIY
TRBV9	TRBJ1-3	ASSSQGGIGNTIY
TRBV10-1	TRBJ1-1	ASSTGTANSPEAF
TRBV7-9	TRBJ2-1	ASSFSELNNNEQF
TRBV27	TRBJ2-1	ASRGTQLYNEQF
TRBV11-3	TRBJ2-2	ASSLVTGELF
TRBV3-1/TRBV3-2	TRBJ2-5	ASSQALGFETQY
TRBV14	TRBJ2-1	ASSQRPDFSYNEQF
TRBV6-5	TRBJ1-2	ASSYASRINYGYT
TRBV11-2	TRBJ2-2	ASSFGELF
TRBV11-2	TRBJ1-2	ASSEGNYGYT
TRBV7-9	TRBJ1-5	ASSLYGDQPQH
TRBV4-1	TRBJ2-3	ASSQALREDTQY
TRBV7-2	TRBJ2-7	ASSHPRGRGYEQY
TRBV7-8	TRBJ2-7	ASSSTTTGTSVLSYEQY
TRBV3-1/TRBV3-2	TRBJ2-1	ASSHGTSGLMEF